The 25 T cell receptor beta chains in this list originate from one sample, sequenced in a study of STAT5B mutations in CD4+ large granular lymphocyte leukemia. Sequencing used immunoSEQ multiplex PCR; TCRdb keeps in-frame clones, though not all of them. The sample has 25,000 to 35,000 clones, about 70% seen once. The sample was CD4+ T cells from blood buffy coats. The receptors originated from a human donor in good health.

V is TRBV5-1 and J is TRBJ2-2; 11 bases line up with TRBD1. The CDR3 totals 15 residues. CDR1 and CDR2 from the germline V gene are SGHRS and YFSETQ. V shed 4 bases and J 6 bases; nucleotides not matched to a gene: 5. The CDR3 coding sequence is TGCGCCAGCAGCCTCGGACAGGGGGCGGCCGGGGAGCTGTTTTTT. Protein: CASSLGQGAAGELFF.

V is TRBV15 and J is TRBJ1-3; D is unresolved. The V gene's germline CDR1 is LNHNV and CDR2 YYDKDF (reference sequence). The CDR3 contains 18 residues. Trimming removed 0 bases at V and 0 bases at J, with 15 bases between. The chain's CDR3 is CATSRDRVSLSSGNTIYF. The DNA of the CDR3 is TGTGCCACCAGCAGAGATCGGGTTTCACTATCCTCTGGAAACACCATATATTTT.

The chain carries TRBV4-2 and TRBJ2-5; 9 bases line up with TRBD1. The DNA matches TRBJ2-7 better at its end, which makes the J call doubtful. This CDR3 spans 19 amino acids. Germline CDR1 and CDR2: LGHNA and YNFKEQ. The CDR3 region is CASSQGLFGTGIDSYEQYF. The CDR3, as DNA: TGTGCCAGCAGCCAAGGCCTCTTTGGGACAGGGATAGATTCCTACGAGCAGTACTTC.

On this clone itself: The junction and the germline gene differ at one end; a read error may be behind it. V gene TRBV19 combines with J gene TRBJ1-1, with a tentative D call TRBD1 (6 bases). Germline CDR1 LNHDA, CDR2 SQIVND (reference sequence). The CDR3 consists of 16 residues. CDR3 sequence (DNA): TGTGCCAGTAGGATAGGGGGGGGAACCATGAACACTGAAGCTTTCTTT. Its translation is CASRIGGGTMNTEAFF.

This chain connects TRBV6-1 to TRBJ1-3; unclear D gene. The V and J ends lost 4 bases and 0 bases respectively, with 19 bases between them. Germline CDR1 is MNHNS and CDR2 is SASEGT. The CDR3 runs 18 residues. DNA of the CDR3: TGTGCCAGCAGTGGCCGGGGTTCGACAATATTCTCTGGAAACACCATATATTTT. Translation gives CASSGRGSTIFSGNTIYF.

This rearrangement joins TRBV7-3 to TRBJ2-5; D perhaps matches TRBD2 (6 bases). V gave up 3 bases and J gave up 5 bases, with 22 bases separating them. The CDR3 runs to 17 residues. The germline gives CDR1 SGHTA, CDR2 FQGTGA. This chain's CDR3 is CASSLRGGGGGRETQYF. In DNA form, the CDR3 reads TGTGCCAGCAGCTTGAGGGGCGGTGGAGGAGGGCGGGAGACCCAGTACTTC.

The gene calls are TRBV5-1 and TRBJ1-1; no clear D. Deletions cut 1 base from V and 7 bases from J, with 8 bases between. Germline CDR1 is SGHRS and CDR2 is YFSETQ. The CDR3 covers 12 residues. The CDR3 DNA follows: TGCGCCAGCAGCTTGTGGCCCGGTGAAGCTTTCTTT. It encodes CASSLWPGEAFF.

The chain uses TRBV19 and TRBJ2-5, with a possible D match to TRBD2 (5 bases). CDR3 length equals 14 residues. Trimming removed 5 bases at V and 2 bases at J, with 12 bases between. Germline V gene data show CDR1 as LNHDA and CDR2 as SQIVND (reference sequence). Written as DNA, the CDR3 is TGTGCCAGTAGTGAAAGCGGACTTCAAGAGACCCAGTACTTC. Its protein product is CASSESGLQETQYF.

The V call is TRBV7-6, the J call TRBJ2-2; the D gene is possibly TRBD2 (6 bases). This CDR3 is 14 amino acids long. V shed 6 bases and J shed 4 bases, with 12 bases lying between them. CDR1 is SGHVS, CDR2 FNYEAQ, per germline. DNA of the CDR3: TGTGCCAGCAGACTAGCACCGGCCACCGGGGAGCTGTTTTTT. It specifies CASRLAPATGELFF.

The chain joins TRBV19 to TRBJ2-7; D assignment may be TRBD1 or TRBD2 (5 bases each). Germline CDR1 reads LNHDA; CDR2 reads SQIVND (reference sequence). The CDR3 totals 13 residues. The V end was cut by 2 bases, the J end by 3 bases, with 8 bases between. The CDR3: CASSITGGYEQYF. As DNA, the CDR3 is TGTGCCAGTAGTATAACAGGAGGCTACGAGCAGTACTTC. The whole variable domain, remainder taken from reference TRBV19 and TRBJ2-7, is DGGITQSPKYLFRKEGQNVTLSCEQNLNHDAMYWYRQDPGQGLRLIYYSQIVNDFQKGDIAEGYSVSREKKESFPLTVTSAQKNPTAFYLCASSITGGYEQYFGPGTRLTVT.

The rearrangement joins TRBV7-8 to TRBJ2-7; 8 bases line up with TRBD1. This CDR3 has 17 residues. Germline CDR1 reads SGHVS; CDR2 reads FQNEAQ. Unmatched junction bases numbered 13, after V lost 4 bases and J lost 2 bases. CDR3 DNA sequence: TGTGCCAGCAGCTCCGGACAGGGAATATCAGAAACCTACGAGCAGTACTTC. Encoded protein: CASSSGQGISETYEQYF.

In DNA form, the CDR3 reads TGCGCCAGCAGCTTGGACCAGGCCCAAAAACTGTTTTTT. It specifies CASSLDQAQKLFF. This chain joins TRBV5-1 and TRBJ1-4; D remains unclear. CDR1 is SGHRS and CDR2 is YFSETQ in the germline V gene. V shed 0 bases and J shed 9 bases, with 9 bases lying between them. The CDR3 contains 13 residues.

The rearrangement uses TRBV7-9 and TRBJ2-3; 10 positions match TRBD2. V lost 1 base and J lost 2; bases outside the gene matches: 6. This CDR3 is built from 17 residues. Germline CDR1 SEHNR, CDR2 FQNEAQ (reference sequence). The CDR3 sequence: CASSLDVLAGATDTQYF. In nucleotides, the CDR3 is TGTGCCAGCAGCTTAGATGTCCTAGCGGGGGCCACAGATACGCAGTATTTT.

This chain uses TRBV9 with TRBJ2-1; D not resolved. Per germline, CDR1 SGDLS and CDR2 YYNGEE. The ends were cut back, 0 bases at V and 2 bases at J, with 15 bases in the middle. This CDR3 contains 17 residues. The CDR3 nucleotides are TGTGCCAGCAGCGTAGGGATCACGGGTCGGACCTACAATGAGCAGTTCTTC. Its protein product is CASSVGITGRTYNEQFF.

V gene TRBV6-4 combines with J gene TRBJ2-1; TRBD2 might be the D (6 bases). Germline lookup yields CDR1 MRHNA and CDR2 SNTAGT. This CDR3 contains 15 residues. V lost 8 bases, J lost 2 bases, and 16 bases lay in between. The CDR3 here is CASSVTRETYNEQFF. The CDR3 DNA sequence: TGTGCCAGCTCGGTGACCCGGGAGACCTACAATGAGCAGTTCTTC.

This chain links TRBV27 with TRBJ2-1, with D possibly matching TRBD2 (5 bases). This CDR3 has 14 amino acids. Germline values: CDR1 MNHEY, CDR2 SMNVEV (reference sequence). V was clipped by 9 bases and J by 6 bases, with 18 bases between them. The DNA of the CDR3 is TGTGCCAGGGGCAACTCCTGGAGGCTCAATGAGCAGTTCTTC. Translated: CARGNSWRLNEQFF.

The rearrangement uses TRBV30 and TRBJ1-1, with a weak D call TRBD1 (6 bases). V was shortened by 5 bases and J by 6 bases, with 13 bases between the two germline ends. From germline, CDR1 is GTSNPN and CDR2 SVGIG (reference sequence). CDR3 length: 12 residues. In DNA form, the CDR3 reads TGTGCCTGGGGAACAGGGATCGCTGAAGCTTTCTTT. This translates into CAWGTGIAEAFF.

This clone was seen a handful of times. The gene calls are TRBV7-2 and TRBJ2-7; 8 bases match TRBD1. Germline assignment: CDR1 SGHTA and CDR2 FQGNSA. V lost 1 base and J lost 4; bases outside the gene matches: 12. This CDR3 spans 17 amino acids. CDR3 in DNA: TGTGCCAGCAGCTTAGTATCGGGGCCAGGGGGCGAATACGAGCAGTACTTC. Protein product: CASSLVSGPGGEYEQYF.

In regard to this clone: Germline is not matched at one junction end, which may reflect a read error. The CDR3 sequence: CASSAAQAGVGEQYF. CDR3 in DNA: TGTGCTAGCAGCGCAGCCCAAGCGGGAGTCGGCGAGCAGTACTTC. This sequence joins TRBV7-7 and TRBJ2-7; TRBD2 aligns across 8 bases. The CDR3 totals 15 residues. CDR1 and CDR2 from the germline V gene are SSHAT and FNYEAQ (reference sequence).

The chain combines TRBV11-3 with TRBJ2-2; D unresolved. The CDR3 extends over 14 amino acids. Germline V gives CDR1 SGHNT, CDR2 YENEEA. The V end was cut by 0 bases, the J end by 6 bases, with 8 bases between. CDR3 sequence (DNA): TGTGCCAGCAGCTTAGATCATGGCCCCGGGGAGCTGTTTTTT. It yields the protein CASSLDHGPGELFF.

The genes are TRBV5-1 and TRBJ2-1, with D possibly TRBD2 on 5 matching bases. V gave up 5 bases and J gave up 6 bases, with 12 bases separating them. Germline lookup yields CDR1 SGHRS and CDR2 YFSETQ. The CDR3 sequence is 13 residues long. The CDR3 coding sequence is TGCGCCAGCAGTTCGGACTGGGGCAATGAGCAGTTCTTC. This encodes CASSSDWGNEQFF.

The CDR3 sequence: CASSMRTDQPQHF. CDR3 DNA: TGTGCCAGTAGTATGCGGACAGATCAGCCCCAGCATTTT. The chain couples TRBV19 to TRBJ1-5; possible D gene TRBD1, 6 bases. Between the trimmed V and J ends, which lost 3 bases and 5 bases, there was a span of 8 bases. CDR1 LNHDA and CDR2 SQIVND come from the germline V gene (reference sequence). The CDR3 is 13 residues long.

This sequence joins TRBV28 and TRBJ2-2; D is ambiguous. The germline V gene has CDR1 MDHEN and CDR2 SYDVKM. The CDR3 is 13 amino acids. With 5 bases removed from V and 0 bases from J, the gap between germline ends came to 4 bases. The CDR3 region is CASSDTNTGELFF. As DNA, the CDR3 is TGTGCCAGCAGTGACACGAACACCGGGGAGCTGTTTTTT.

This clone was picked up a small number of times. This chain connects TRBV2 to TRBJ1-4, with 7 bases aligning to TRBD1. The CDR3 loop spans 14 amino acids. The junction had 9 bases not matched to a gene; V was cut back by 9 bases and J by 5 bases. Germline values: CDR1 SNHLY, CDR2 FYNNEI. The CDR3 DNA reads TGTGCCAGTATTCGGGGACAGTCAAATGAAAAACTGTTTTTT. Protein product: CASIRGQSNEKLFF.

To note about this clone: A read error may account for a junction end that differs from germline. This chain joins TRBV6-1 and TRBJ1-2, with D unclear. The CDR3 has 16 amino acids. Germline-derived CDR1 and CDR2 are MNHNS and SASEGT. The CDR3 loop reads CVSSEAPGRSNYGYTF. CDR3 DNA sequence: TGTGTCAGCAGTGAAGCCCCCGGACGGTCTAACTATGGCTACACCTTC.